These 4 T cell receptor beta chains were sequenced from one sample in a study of T cells in Graves' hyperthyroidism and ophthalmopathy. RNA transcripts gave rise to amplified TCR beta CDR3 regions. The study used the HTBI primer set for a first-round RT-PCR of the TCR CDR3. TCRdb used MiXCR to reprocess the multiplex PCR reads, holding one entry per CDR3 protein. The sample consists of roughly 420,000 distinct CDR3 sequences, approximately 14% of them appearing once. Source material: blood. The source of these receptors is a woman younger than 35 with Graves' hyperthyroidism.

The chain carries TRBV4-1 and TRBJ1-1; D is perhaps TRBD1 (5 bases). There are 19 residues in the CDR3. Trimming took 2 bases from V and 3 from J, leaving 25 bases between them. Looked up from germline, CDR1 is MGHRA and CDR2 is YSYEKL. CDR3 bases: TGCGCCAGCAGCCAATTTCGCGGGGTGCAGGGTGGGACTCACACTGAAGCTTTCTTT. It encodes CASSQFRGVQGGTHTEAFF.

This chain links TRBV11-1 with TRBJ2-1; perhaps TRBD1 as D (6 bases). This CDR3 is 14 amino acids long. V was shortened by 5 bases and J by 6 bases, with 14 bases between the two germline ends. Germline assignment: CDR1 SGHAT and CDR2 FQDESV (reference sequence). The CDR3 spells CASSPGQGFNEQFF. The CDR3 DNA is TGTGCCAGCAGCCCGGGGCAGGGGTTCAATGAGCAGTTCTTC.

In the case of this clonotype: A read error may explain this, as a much larger clone is one base away. The V call is TRBV6-1, the J call TRBJ1-1; D is perhaps TRBD1 (6 bases). CDR3 length: 12 amino acids. Germline loops: CDR1 MNHNS, CDR2 SASEGT. Here the CDR3 DNA reads TGTGCCAACCCGACAGGTCCCACTGAAGCTCTCTTT. Translation gives CANPTGPTEALF.

A few counts support this clonotype. A much bigger clone sits one base away, suggesting this may be a read error. This sequence joins TRBV6-1 and TRBJ2-7; the match to TRBD2 covers 10 bases. Germline CDR1 MNHNS, CDR2 SASEGT. The CDR3 length is 13 residues. Written as DNA, the CDR3 is TGTGCCAGCAGTGGTAGCGGGGGGTACGAGCGGTACTTC. Its protein product is CASSGSGGYERYF.